A selection of T cell receptor beta chains follows, all from one sample in a study of beta chain features in type 1 diabetes. TCRdb's copy holds only in-frame clones and misses some; the assay was immunoSEQ multiplex PCR. Here the sample spans about 170,000 clones, around 8% being singletons. The specimen was central memory CD4+ T cells from blood. The receptors originated from a woman aged 35 to 49 with type 1 diabetes. CDR3s include the opening cysteine and the closing phenylalanine or tryptophan. Each record gives: J gene, clone size, V gene, D gene, CDR3 DNA, CDR3 protein. A D gene is named only where the DNA matches it firmly. The listing skips clone size in some rows; elsewhere it reads once, few, many or a size class.

>TRBJ2-7|few|TRBV7-2|TRBD1
TGTGCCAGCAGCTTAAGGGGGTCAGGTCCAGGGGGCGAGAACTTC
CASSLRGSGPGGENF
>TRBJ2-1|few|TRBV28|TRBD1
TGTGCCAGCATTCAATCCGGGACAGGCGTCAATGAGCAGTTCTTC
CASIQSGTGVNEQFF
>TRBJ1-1|NA|TRBV29-1|NA
TGCAGCGTTGCTGAGCAGGGAATGAACACTGAAGCTTTCTTT
CSVAEQGMNTEAFF
>TRBJ1-1|NA|TRBV9|TRBD1
TGTGCCAGCAGCTCAGGGGGATTGAACACTGAAGCTTTCTTT
CASSSGGLNTEAFF
>TRBJ1-2|few|TRBV5-4|TRBD1
TGTGCCAGCAGCCGACAGGGGGTAGTGGGCTACACCTTC
CASSRQGVVGYTF
>TRBJ2-3|NA|TRBV2|TRBD2
TGTGCCACCGGGGGAACTAGCGGGGTCACAGATACGCAGTATTTT
CATGGTSGVTDTQYF
>TRBJ2-2|few|TRBV15|TRBD2
TGTGCCACCAGCAGAGGACTAGCGGGGGGGCCCGACGGGGAGCTGTTTTTT
CATSRGLAGGPDGELFF
>TRBJ2-7|few|TRBV29-1|TRBD1
TGCAGCGCCTACTTGGTGACAGGGGACGAGCAGTACTTC
CSAYLVTGDEQYF
>TRBJ1-1|few|TRBV4-2|NA
TGTGCCAGCAGCCAAGATCCCCAGGCGCCCGAAGCTTTCTTT
CASSQDPQAPEAFF
>TRBJ2-3|NA|TRBV30|TRBD2
TGTGCCTGCCTCATCAGACTAGCGGGCCCTAATACGCAGTATTTT
CACLIRLAGPNTQYF
>TRBJ2-5|few|TRBV30|NA
TGTGCCTGGAGTGCGAGTAGAGAGACCCAGTACTTC
CAWSASRETQYF
>TRBJ2-3|NA|TRBV7-3|NA
TGTGCCAGCAGCTCTTACAGGGCAGATACGCAGTATTTT
CASSSYRADTQYF
>TRBJ1-5|NA|TRBV9|NA
TGTGCCAGCAGCGTATCGTCCGGGGGTAATCAGCCCCAGCATTTT
CASSVSSGGNQPQHF
>TRBJ1-5|few|TRBV5-1|TRBD1
TGCGCCAGCAGCGTAGGACAGGGGCCAAATCAGCCCCAGCATTTT
CASSVGQGPNQPQHF
>TRBJ2-5|few|TRBV9|TRBD2
TGTGCCAGCAGCGTAGATAGCGGGGGTGAGACCCAGTACTTC
CASSVDSGGETQYF
>TRBJ2-3|few|TRBV2|TRBD2
TGTGCCAGCAGACCCGGGGGGAGTAAGCAGTATTTT
CASRPGGSKQYF